These 7 T cell receptor beta chains share one sample of origin, sequenced in a study of blood T cells in healthy people across ages. Primed by a sample-barcoded 5' primer and a J-beta primer mix, a second PCR proceeded for roughly 6 to 12 cycles. TCRdb re-analysed the 5' RACE reads in MiXCR, keeping a single row per CDR3 protein. The repertoire holds more than 800,000 distinct CDR3 sequences, with 40% to 50% as singletons. Sequencing was done on a sample of blood. The receptors come from a woman in her sixties or seventies in good health.

Notes on this clonotype: Mismatch with germline at one junction end may stem from a read error. The chain recombines TRBV6-2 or TRBV6-3 with TRBJ1-1; D might be TRBD1 (5 bases). This CDR3 has 13 residues. Germline-derived CDR1 and CDR2 are MNHEY and SVGEGT. The DNA of the CDR3 is TGTGTCAGCAACTACGGGGCTAACACTGAAGCTTTCTTT. This translates into CVSNYGANTEAFF.

This chain uses TRBV7-8 with TRBJ2-7, with TRBD2 identical over 9 bases. The CDR3 consists of 17 residues. V shed 2 bases and J 1 base; nucleotides not matched to a gene: 9. Germline values: CDR1 SGHVS, CDR2 FQNEAQ. The CDR3 region has the DNA TGTGCCAGCAGCTTAACGGAGGTAGGACTAGCGTCCTACGAGCAGTACTTC. Protein: CASSLTEVGLASYEQYF. Full variable domain (remainder filled in from reference TRBV7-8 and TRBJ2-7): GAGVSQSPRYKVAKRGQDVALRCDPISGHVSLFWYQQALGQGPEFLTYFQNEAQLDKSGLPSDRFFAERPEGSVSTLKIQRTQQEDSAVYLCASSLTEVGLASYEQYFGPGTRLTVT.

This chain joins TRBV25-1 and TRBJ2-5; TRBD1 matches at 10 bases. After removal of 4 bases from V and 5 bases from J, the junction contained 7 bases not matched to a gene. The CDR3 extends over 15 amino acids. Germline values: CDR1 MGHDK, CDR2 SYGVNS. CDR3 in amino acids: CASSAYTGQGETQYF. The CDR3 DNA reads TGTGCCAGCAGTGCCTACACGGGACAGGGGGAGACCCAGTACTTC.

The rearrangement links TRBV6-4 to TRBJ2-1; D might be TRBD2 (5 bases). The CDR3 length is 14 residues. The V end lost 0 bases, the J end lost 10 bases, and 13 bases lay between the germline ends. Germline V gene data show CDR1 as MRHNA and CDR2 as SNTAGT. CDR3 coding DNA: TGTGCCAGCAGTGACTCGAGGGAACCGGGAGAGCAGTTCTTC. Translating it yields CASSDSREPGEQFF.

This chain joins TRBV13 and TRBJ2-3; D may be TRBD2 (5 bases). CDR3 size: 15 residues. Deletions cut 1 base from V and 0 bases from J, with 8 bases between. CDR1 and CDR2 from the germline V gene are PRHDT and FYEKMQ (reference sequence). The CDR3, as DNA: TGTGCCAGCAGCTTAGATGGGGAGAGCACAGATACGCAGTATTTT. It encodes CASSLDGESTDTQYF.

Only a few counts were recorded for this clonotype. The chain joins TRBV4-2 to TRBJ2-4; TRBD2 aligns across 7 bases. This CDR3 spans 16 amino acids. Per germline, CDR1 LGHNA and CDR2 YNFKEQ. V gave up 0 bases and J gave up 3 bases; unmatched junction bases: 5. CDR3 DNA sequence: TGTGCCAGCAGCCAAGAGTCGGGAGGTATCAAAAACATTCAGTACTTC. Protein product: CASSQESGGIKNIQYF.

The chain combines TRBV12-3 or TRBV12-4 with TRBJ1-2; D may be TRBD1 (5 bases). CDR3 length: 13 residues. V gave up 7 bases and J gave up 7 bases, with 16 bases separating them. The CDR3 reads CASNRDQGSGYTF. CDR3 coding DNA: TGTGCCAGCAACAGAGATCAGGGTTCTGGCTACACCTTC.